This T cell receptor beta chain was recovered during a study of shared clonotypes between healthy human individuals. Looking at the study overall: A couple of women and a few men aged 18 to 49 made up the donors. Study-wide findings and caveats: Blood was the sole source, and tissue repertoires probably differ.

Splitting of each subset's genomic DNA was done evenly across several immunoSEQ plates. This table comes from immunoSEQ multiplex PCR, and its TCRdb copy is limited to in-frame clones, with some not included. The repertoire holds about 490,000 clones, with around 73% as singletons. Every donor, a Caucasian adult, lived in Nashville, Tennessee. The V and J ends lost 7 bases and 5 bases respectively, with 13 bases between them. CDR3 length equals 13 residues. Germline CDR1 is SGHRS and CDR2 is YFSETQ. As regards this clone: Its matching antigen is unknown.

The V call is TRBV5-1, the J call TRBJ2-1; the D gene is possibly TRBD1 (6 bases). The sample was PBMCs. The clonotype comes from a woman aged 40 to 50 in good health. Some clones in this sample may be carry-over from other donors' samples. The CDR3 sequence is CASAPGQNNEQFF. For the CDR3, the DNA is TGCGCCAGCGCGCCGGGACAAAACAATGAGCAGTTCTTC. The complete variable domain, with remaining parts taken from reference TRBV5-1 and TRBJ2-1, reads KAGVTQTPRYLIKTRGQQVTLSCSPISGHRSVSWYQQTPGQGLQFLFEYFSETQRNKGNFPGRFSGRQFSNSRSEMNVSTLELGDSALYLCASAPGQNNEQFFGPGTRLTVL.